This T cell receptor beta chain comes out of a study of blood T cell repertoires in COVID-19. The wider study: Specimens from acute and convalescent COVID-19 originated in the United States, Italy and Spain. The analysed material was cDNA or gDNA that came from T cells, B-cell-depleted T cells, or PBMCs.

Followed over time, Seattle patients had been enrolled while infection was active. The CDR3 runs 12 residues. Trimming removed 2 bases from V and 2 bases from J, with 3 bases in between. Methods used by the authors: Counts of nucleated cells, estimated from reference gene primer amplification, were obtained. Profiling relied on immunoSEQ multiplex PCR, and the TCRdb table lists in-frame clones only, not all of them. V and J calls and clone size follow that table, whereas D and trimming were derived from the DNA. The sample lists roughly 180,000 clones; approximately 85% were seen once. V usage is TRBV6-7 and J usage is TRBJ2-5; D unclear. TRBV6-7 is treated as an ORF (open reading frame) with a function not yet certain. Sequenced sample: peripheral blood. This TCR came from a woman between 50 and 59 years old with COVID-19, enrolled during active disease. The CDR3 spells CASSYPQETQYF. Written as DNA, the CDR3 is TGTGCCAGCAGTTACCCACAAGAGACCCAGTACTTC.